The 20 T cell receptor beta chains below come from one sample, sequenced in a study of identical twins (dated by TCRdb to the mid-2010s). To prepare the library, 5' RACE was applied. This sample was sequenced with an Illumina HiSeq 2000. TCRdb reprocessing: public reads trimmed at Q25 with fastp, clones called with MiXCR, in-frame beta chains kept. Each CDR3 protein appears once, grouped with its most common genes and DNA. The sample contains 400,000 to 500,000 distinct CDR3 sequences, over 11% of them found a single time. 0.8% to 1% of the sample is taken by the ten largest. These same data were also listed under a study on yellow fever vaccine responses in identical twins.

The sample comprised CD4+ T cells sorted from blood. Receptors originate from a woman aged 18-29 years in good health.

This clonotype has a handful of counts. The chain recombines TRBV10-3 with TRBJ2-5, with 12 bases fitting TRBD1. Germline CDR1 reads ENHRY; CDR2 reads SYGVKD. The CDR3 runs 18 residues. V lost 2 bases and J lost 5; bases outside the gene matches: 12. As DNA, the CDR3 is TGTGCCATCAGTGAGAGAGTTGGGGGACAGGGGGCTCTGGAGACCCAGTACTTC. Its protein product is CAISERVGGQGALETQYF.

This clonotype appeared many times. The chain recombines TRBV5-1 with TRBJ2-5; tentative D call: TRBD2 (5 bases). CDR1 SGHRS and CDR2 YFSETQ come from the germline V gene. The V and J ends lost 0 bases and 2 bases respectively, with 11 bases between them. This CDR3 spans 15 amino acids. CDR3 DNA: TGCGCCAGCAGCTTGGTAGGACTGATTCAAGAGACCCAGTACTTC. Its translation: CASSLVGLIQETQYF.

Ten or more counts support this clonotype. The chain links TRBV6-5 to TRBJ2-6, with a weak D call TRBD1 (6 bases). Trimming took off 1 base at V and 2 bases at J, with 12 bases between the two ends. Germline lookup yields CDR1 MNHEY and CDR2 SVGAGI. The length of the CDR3 is 17 residues. CDR3 bases: TGTGCCAGCAGTTACTTAGGATCAGGGGCTGGGGCCAACGTCCTGACTTTC. Translating gives CASSYLGSGAGANVLTF.

This clonotype came up a few times. The gene calls are TRBV6-2 or TRBV6-3 and TRBJ2-3, with TRBD2 matching over 9 bases. The CDR3 consists of 15 residues. The V segment lost 2 bases and the J segment 4 bases; nucleotides outside the gene matches: 4. Germline loops: CDR1 MNHEY, CDR2 SVGEGT. In DNA form, the CDR3 reads TGTGCCAGCAGTTACCCGGCGGGAGGGGCAGATACGCAGTATTTT. This codes for CASSYPAGGADTQYF.

This clonotype turned up a few times. V usage is TRBV12-3 or TRBV12-4 and J usage is TRBJ1-6, with TRBD1 as a possible D gene (6 bases). The CDR3 totals 13 residues. V was shortened by 5 bases and J by 11 bases, with 13 bases between the two germline ends. CDR3 loop: CASSPRTVAPLHF. The CDR3 DNA sequence: TGTGCCAGCAGTCCAAGGACAGTAGCACCCCTCCACTTT.

A few counts support this clonotype. The chain joins TRBV7-3 to TRBJ1-1; tentative D call: TRBD1 (6 bases). The germline gives CDR1 SGHTA, CDR2 FQGTGA. This CDR3 region has 13 residues. V lost 5 bases, J lost 7 bases, and 14 bases lay in between. CDR3 nucleotides: TGTGCCAGCAGCGACGCCAGGGGCAATGAAGCTTTCTTT. The encoded protein is CASSDARGNEAFF.

The rearrangement links TRBV4-3 to TRBJ2-3, with TRBD1 matching 10 bases. This CDR3 has 13 amino acids. V lost 3 bases, J lost 8 bases, and 2 bases stayed unmatched. Germline V gives CDR1 LGHNA, CDR2 YSLEER. The CDR3 DNA reads TGCGCCAGCAGCCATCGGACAGGGGGTACGCAGTATTTT. This encodes CASSHRTGGTQYF.

In its sample, this clonotype was seen many times. The CDR3 protein is CSARPGPNEQFF. For the CDR3, the DNA is TGCAGCGCCCGACCCGGACCGAATGAGCAGTTCTTC. The rearrangement uses TRBV29-1 and TRBJ2-1, with D uncertain. V was clipped by 7 bases and J by 7 bases, with 14 bases between them. CDR1 and CDR2 from the germline V gene are SQVTM and ANQGSEA. The CDR3 runs 12 residues.

V usage is TRBV12-3 or TRBV12-4 and J usage is TRBJ2-1; D ambiguous. This CDR3 is 15 amino acids long. Trimming removed 6 bases at V and 0 bases at J, with 12 bases between. CDR3 protein: CASSRSPSSYNEQFF. Here the CDR3 DNA reads TGTGCCAGCAGCCGAAGCCCTAGCTCCTACAATGAGCAGTTCTTC.

This clonotype was detected only a few times. The chain is built from TRBV15 and TRBJ2-3; D tentatively fits TRBD1 or TRBD2 (6 bases each). Trimming shortened V by 0 bases and J by 1 base, and 17 bases separated the two germline ends. The CDR3 has 18 amino acids. Looked up from germline, CDR1 is LNHNV and CDR2 is YYDKDF (reference sequence). The CDR3 protein is CATSRDDGGQGGTDTQYF. Written as DNA, the CDR3 is TGTGCCACCAGCAGAGATGATGGGGGGCAAGGGGGCACAGATACGCAGTATTTT.

The rearrangement uses TRBV2 and TRBJ2-6, with 10 bases matching TRBD1. Trimming took 6 bases from V and 0 from J; bases not matched to a gene: 11. The germline V gene has CDR1 SNHLY and CDR2 FYNNEI. The CDR3 extends over 19 amino acids. The CDR3, as DNA: TGTGCCAGCAGGGACATAGGGACAGGGGCGATCTCTGGGGCCAACGTCCTGACTTTC. Protein product: CASRDIGTGAISGANVLTF.

This clonotype occurred a few times. V and J are TRBV7-2 and TRBJ2-1, with 11 bases lining up with TRBD2. Germline V gives CDR1 SGHTA, CDR2 FQGNSA. This CDR3 is built from 16 residues. V shed 2 bases, J shed 9 bases, and the junction held 9 bases outside the gene matches. This chain's CDR3 is CASSLSHRGLAVEQFF. DNA for the CDR3: TGTGCCAGCAGCTTAAGTCATCGGGGACTAGCGGTTGAGCAGTTCTTC.

The chain recombines TRBV5-1 with TRBJ2-1, with 8 bases lining up with TRBD2. Germline CDR1 reads SGHRS; CDR2 reads YFSETQ. V was clipped by 2 bases and J by 4 bases; unmatched bases: 8. The CDR3 contains 16 residues. CDR3 protein: CASSFNGLASYNEQFF. CDR3 bases: TGCGCCAGCAGCTTCAATGGACTAGCCAGTTACAATGAGCAGTTCTTC.

This clonotype turned up a few times. The chain joins TRBV12-5 to TRBJ2-2, with TRBD2 matching 7 bases. The CDR3 consists of 16 residues. CDR1 is LGHNT and CDR2 is FRNRAP in the germline V gene. The ends lost 2 bases at V and 6 bases at J; junction bases unmatched: 9. This chain's CDR3 is CASGLWAPGGSGELFF. CDR3 sequence (DNA): TGTGCTAGTGGTTTGTGGGCCCCGGGGGGTTCCGGGGAGCTGTTTTTT.

This chain links TRBV29-1 with TRBJ2-3; D is perhaps TRBD1 (5 bases). The germline V gene encodes CDR1 SQVTM and CDR2 ANQGSEA. Trimming shortened V by 7 bases and J by 4 bases, and 21 bases separated the two germline ends. The CDR3 runs to 15 residues. CDR3 bases: TGCAGCGCAAAAAGACAGTCTAGGTCCTCAGATACGCAGTATTTT. Amino acids: CSAKRQSRSSDTQYF.

This clonotype was counted ten times or more. This chain joins TRBV25-1 and TRBJ2-5; D possibly corresponds to TRBD2 (5 bases). The germline V and J ends were trimmed by 0 bases and 3 bases, with 8 bases remaining between them. Germline V gives CDR1 MGHDK, CDR2 SYGVNS. This CDR3 has 14 amino acids. CDR3 DNA: TGTGCCAGCAGTGAATATATCGGGGAAGAGACCCAGTACTTC. This sequence encodes CASSEYIGEETQYF.

In its sample, this clonotype was seen a few times. V gene TRBV7-2 combines with J gene TRBJ2-4; 9 nucleotides align to TRBD1. V shed 2 bases, J shed 6 bases, and the junction held 2 bases outside the gene matches. The germline gives CDR1 SGHTA, CDR2 FQGNSA. The CDR3 extends over 14 amino acids. The CDR3 nucleotides read TGTGCCAGCAGCTTAAGGACAGGGGTAAACATTCAGTACTTC. This encodes CASSLRTGVNIQYF.

The chain links TRBV5-1 to TRBJ2-3, with TRBD2 identical over 13 bases. After removal of 5 bases from V and 0 bases from J, the junction contained 9 bases not matched to a gene. The CDR3 extends over 18 amino acids. Germline CDR1 SGHRS, CDR2 YFSETQ. The CDR3 nucleotides read TGCGCCAGCAGAAAGACTAGCGGGGGGAGTTCTAGCACAGATACGCAGTATTTT. It is translated as CASRKTSGGSSSTDTQYF.

The rearrangement links TRBV20-1 to TRBJ2-1; the match to TRBD2 covers 10 bases. The CDR3 has 15 residues. Germline CDR1 is DFQATT and CDR2 is SNEGSKA (reference sequence). Losses at the gene ends were 3 bases for V and 8 bases for J; bases not matched to a gene: 10. The CDR3 loop reads CSASSSGRAFDEQFF. CDR3 sequence (DNA): TGCAGTGCTAGTTCCAGCGGGAGGGCTTTCGATGAGCAGTTCTTC.

This clonotype was counted many times. The chain recombines TRBV6-6 with TRBJ2-7, with 13 bases that match TRBD2. The V and J ends lost 7 bases and 5 bases, in that order; junction bases with no gene match: 23. This CDR3 has 20 amino acids. CDR1 is MNHNY, CDR2 SVGAGI, per germline (reference sequence). The chain's CDR3 is CASTPMPASYTSGRVHEQYF. The DNA for the CDR3 is TGTGCCAGCACCCCAATGCCGGCGTCGTATACTAGCGGGAGGGTCCACGAGCAGTACTTC.